A selection of T cell receptor beta chains follows, all from one sample in a study of T cell responses to AZD1222 COVID-19 vaccine. Sequencing used immunoSEQ multiplex PCR; TCRdb keeps in-frame clones, though not all of them. The sample includes 200,000 to 250,000 clones, approximately 94% of them seen just once. This specimen was peripheral blood, taken on day 0 of MenACWY control vaccination. The receptors were sampled from an adult in good health. CDR3s include the opening cysteine and the closing phenylalanine or tryptophan. The D gene is left open where the match is weak. The size entry is marked missing in some rows and otherwise reads once, few, many or a size class.

j_call: TRBJ1-5; clone_size: NA; d_call: NA; v_call: TRBV19; cdr3_nt: TGTGCCAGTAGTGGGAGCGGACGTTATCAGCCCCAGCATTTT; cdr3_aa: CASSGSGRYQPQHF
j_call: TRBJ2-7; clone_size: few; d_call: TRBD1; v_call: TRBV3-1/TRBV3-2; cdr3_nt: TGTGCCAGCAGCCAAGCGGGGACAGTTACCTACGAGCAGTACTTC; cdr3_aa: CASSQAGTVTYEQYF
j_call: TRBJ2-1; clone_size: NA; d_call: TRBD1; v_call: TRBV5-1; cdr3_nt: TGCGCCAGCAGCTTGGGGTTGGGACAGGGGCTCGATGAGCAGTTCTTC; cdr3_aa: CASSLGLGQGLDEQFF
j_call: TRBJ1-6; clone_size: NA; d_call: NA; v_call: TRBV6-5; cdr3_nt: TGTGCCAGCAGCTCAGGGATCGGTTCACCCCTCCACTTT; cdr3_aa: CASSSGIGSPLHF
j_call: TRBJ1-2; clone_size: NA; d_call: NA; v_call: TRBV9; cdr3_nt: TGTGGGGGGTATGGCTACACCTTC; cdr3_aa: CGGYGYTF
j_call: TRBJ1-2; clone_size: NA; d_call: NA; v_call: TRBV9; cdr3_nt: TGTGCCAGCAGCGTAGGCGGCGGCCCGGAGGGCTACACCTTC; cdr3_aa: CASSVGGGPEGYTF
j_call: TRBJ2-5; clone_size: NA; d_call: NA; v_call: TRBV19; cdr3_nt: TGTGCCAGTAGTATTAGGGGGACGGGGGAGACCCAGTACTTC; cdr3_aa: CASSIRGTGETQYF
j_call: TRBJ1-6; clone_size: NA; d_call: NA; v_call: TRBV18; cdr3_nt: TGTGCCAGCTCACCAGATCGGCAGGGTAATTCACCCCTCCACTTT; cdr3_aa: CASSPDRQGNSPLHF
j_call: TRBJ1-1; clone_size: once; d_call: NA; v_call: TRBV2; cdr3_nt: TGTGCCAGCAGCGCCGAGTGGGTTGAAGCTTTCTTT; cdr3_aa: CASSAEWVEAFF
j_call: TRBJ1-1; clone_size: NA; d_call: NA; v_call: TRBV4-2; cdr3_nt: TGTGCCAGCAGCCAAGGTGGACAGACGAACACTGAAGCTTTCTTT; cdr3_aa: CASSQGGQTNTEAFF
j_call: TRBJ2-3; clone_size: NA; d_call: NA; v_call: TRBV12-3/TRBV12-4; cdr3_nt: TGTGCCAGCAGTCTGACCGGACGCGATACGCAGTATTTT; cdr3_aa: CASSLTGRDTQYF
j_call: TRBJ1-6; clone_size: NA; d_call: NA; v_call: TRBV19; cdr3_nt: TGTGCCAGTAGGGGCAGGGTTTATAATTCACCCCTCCACTTT; cdr3_aa: CASRGRVYNSPLHF
j_call: TRBJ2-5; clone_size: NA; d_call: NA; v_call: TRBV19; cdr3_nt: TGTGCCAGTAGTATCGACGAGTGGGGGACCCAGTACTTC; cdr3_aa: CASSIDEWGTQYF
j_call: TRBJ1-5; clone_size: few; d_call: NA; v_call: TRBV28; cdr3_nt: TGTGCCAGCAGTTTGATAAGAGATAGCAATCAGCCCCAGCATTTT; cdr3_aa: CASSLIRDSNQPQHF
j_call: TRBJ1-2; clone_size: NA; d_call: NA; v_call: TRBV12-3/TRBV12-4; cdr3_nt: TGTGCCAGCAGTTCCGGGAGGGACGGCTACACCTTC; cdr3_aa: CASSSGRDGYTF
j_call: TRBJ1-1; clone_size: NA; d_call: TRBD1; v_call: TRBV11-2; cdr3_nt: TGTGCCAGCAGCCTACGGACAGGGTGGAACACTGAAGCTTTCTTT; cdr3_aa: CASSLRTGWNTEAFF
j_call: TRBJ1-1; clone_size: NA; d_call: NA; v_call: TRBV15; cdr3_nt: TGTGCCACCAGCAGAGATCCCCGGCGGAGGGGGGCTGAAGCTTTCTTT; cdr3_aa: CATSRDPRRRGAEAFF
j_call: TRBJ2-2; clone_size: NA; d_call: NA; v_call: TRBV2; cdr3_nt: TGTGCCAGCAGCGCCGGGGAGAACACCGGGGAGCTGTTTTTT; cdr3_aa: CASSAGENTGELFF
j_call: TRBJ1-1; clone_size: NA; d_call: NA; v_call: TRBV5-1; cdr3_nt: TGCGCCAGCAGCCAAGGTACTATGAACACTGAAGCTTTCTTT; cdr3_aa: CASSQGTMNTEAFF
j_call: TRBJ2-3; clone_size: once; d_call: NA; v_call: TRBV20-1; cdr3_nt: TGCAGTGCTTCCATAGTAGATACGCAGTATTTT; cdr3_aa: CSASIVDTQYF
j_call: TRBJ2-6; clone_size: once; d_call: NA; v_call: TRBV19; cdr3_nt: TGTGCCAGTAGTATAGATCGGGGCTCTGGGGCCAACGTCCTGACTTTC; cdr3_aa: CASSIDRGSGANVLTF
j_call: TRBJ1-3; clone_size: NA; d_call: TRBD1; v_call: TRBV5-1; cdr3_nt: TGCGCCAGCAGCTCGAGAACAGGGGCTGGAAACACCATATATTTT; cdr3_aa: CASSSRTGAGNTIYF
j_call: TRBJ2-2; clone_size: NA; d_call: TRBD1; v_call: TRBV6-5; cdr3_nt: TGTGCCAGCAGAAAGGACAGGGGGAACACCGGGGAGCTGTTTTTT; cdr3_aa: CASRKDRGNTGELFF
j_call: TRBJ1-1; clone_size: NA; d_call: NA; v_call: TRBV19; cdr3_nt: TGTGCCAGTAGTATGCAGTTGGTTTCCACTGAAGCTTTCTTT; cdr3_aa: CASSMQLVSTEAFF
j_call: TRBJ1-6; clone_size: NA; d_call: TRBD1; v_call: TRBV18; cdr3_nt: TGTGCCAGCTCACCAACCCAGGACAGGGGGAATTCACCCCTCCACTTT; cdr3_aa: CASSPTQDRGNSPLHF
j_call: TRBJ1-1; clone_size: NA; d_call: TRBD1; v_call: TRBV28; cdr3_nt: TGTGCCAGCAGTTTCCTAACAGGGGGCTTGAAAGCTTTCTTT; cdr3_aa: CASSFLTGGLKAFF
j_call: TRBJ1-2; clone_size: NA; d_call: TRBD1; v_call: TRBV19; cdr3_nt: TGTGCCAGTAGTATGGGAACCCGGGACAGTCTCTATGGCTACACCTTC; cdr3_aa: CASSMGTRDSLYGYTF
j_call: TRBJ1-2; clone_size: NA; d_call: NA; v_call: TRBV19; cdr3_nt: TGTGCCAGTAGTAGCAGGGCCCAGGCCGATAACTATGGCTACACCTTC; cdr3_aa: CASSSRAQADNYGYTF
j_call: TRBJ1-2; clone_size: few; d_call: TRBD1; v_call: TRBV7-2; cdr3_nt: TGTGCCAGCAGCTTAGGAGACAGGGGGATCGGTGGCTACACCTTC; cdr3_aa: CASSLGDRGIGGYTF
j_call: TRBJ1-1; clone_size: NA; d_call: NA; v_call: TRBV5-1; cdr3_nt: TGCGCCAGCAGCTCCGCTACTTCGACACTGAACACTGAAGCTTTCTTT; cdr3_aa: CASSSATSTLNTEAFF
j_call: TRBJ2-2; clone_size: NA; d_call: NA; v_call: TRBV7-7; cdr3_nt: TGTGCTAGCAGCCCCTGGGGGACACCCACCACCGGGGAGCTGTTTTTT; cdr3_aa: CASSPWGTPTTGELFF
j_call: TRBJ1-2; clone_size: NA; d_call: TRBD1; v_call: TRBV5-8; cdr3_nt: TGTGCCAGCAGCTTGGCGGGACAGCCGTTCTATGGCTACACCTTC; cdr3_aa: CASSLAGQPFYGYTF
j_call: TRBJ1-5; clone_size: NA; d_call: TRBD1; v_call: TRBV18; cdr3_nt: TGTGCCAGCTCACCTACCGACAGGGGGTACGGCCCCCAGCATTTT; cdr3_aa: CASSPTDRGYGPQHF
j_call: TRBJ1-2; clone_size: once; d_call: NA; v_call: TRBV10-1; cdr3_nt: TGCGCCAGCAGTGAGATGTCGGGCTATGGCTACACCTTC; cdr3_aa: CASSEMSGYGYTF
j_call: TRBJ1-4; clone_size: NA; d_call: TRBD1; v_call: TRBV19; cdr3_nt: TGTGCCAGTAGTCCAAGGGACAGGGACCACGAAAAACTGTTTTTT; cdr3_aa: CASSPRDRDHEKLFF
j_call: TRBJ2-7; clone_size: NA; d_call: NA; v_call: TRBV6-6; cdr3_nt: TGTGCCAGCAGTTCCCCCGGGACCAGCTCCTACGAGCAGTACTTC; cdr3_aa: CASSSPGTSSYEQYF
j_call: TRBJ2-2; clone_size: NA; d_call: TRBD2; v_call: TRBV13; cdr3_nt: TGTGCCAGCAGCTTATCGGGGACTAGCGGATTGGACACCGGGGAGCTGTTTTTT; cdr3_aa: CASSLSGTSGLDTGELFF
j_call: TRBJ1-1; clone_size: NA; d_call: NA; v_call: TRBV4-2; cdr3_nt: TGTGCCAGCAGCCAAGTCCTTGACGGGAACACTGAAGCTTTCTTT; cdr3_aa: CASSQVLDGNTEAFF
j_call: TRBJ1-2; clone_size: once; d_call: NA; v_call: TRBV19; cdr3_nt: TGTGCCAGTAGTATCGGTCGGGCGTTCTATGGCTACACCTTC; cdr3_aa: CASSIGRAFYGYTF
j_call: TRBJ1-2; clone_size: once; d_call: NA; v_call: TRBV4-3; cdr3_nt: TGCGCCAGCAGCCAAGAGTCTACGGGCGACTATGGCTACACCTTC; cdr3_aa: CASSQESTGDYGYTF
j_call: TRBJ2-3; clone_size: NA; d_call: NA; v_call: TRBV6-5; cdr3_nt: TGTGCCAGCACCCCGTCGGGAAGGGCCGGTACGCAGTATTTT; cdr3_aa: CASTPSGRAGTQYF
j_call: TRBJ1-2; clone_size: NA; d_call: TRBD1; v_call: TRBV4-3; cdr3_nt: TGCGCCAGCAGCCAAGCAGGGACAGGGAACTATGGCTACACCTTC; cdr3_aa: CASSQAGTGNYGYTF
j_call: TRBJ1-4; clone_size: NA; d_call: TRBD1; v_call: TRBV6-5; cdr3_nt: TGTGCCAGCATCAAGGACAGGGGTAATGAAAAACTGTTTTTT; cdr3_aa: CASIKDRGNEKLFF
j_call: TRBJ1-5; clone_size: NA; d_call: NA; v_call: TRBV2; cdr3_nt: TGTGCCAGCAGCCAGGGTTACCTGAATCAGCCCCAGCATTTT; cdr3_aa: CASSQGYLNQPQHF
j_call: TRBJ1-1; clone_size: NA; d_call: TRBD1; v_call: TRBV30; cdr3_nt: TGTGCCTGGAGTGTTCAGGGGGCCAGCACTGAAGCTTTCTTT; cdr3_aa: CAWSVQGASTEAFF
j_call: TRBJ1-2; clone_size: NA; d_call: NA; v_call: TRBV19; cdr3_nt: TGTGCCAGTAGTATCCCAGGGGAGGTTCATGGCTACACCTTC; cdr3_aa: CASSIPGEVHGYTF
j_call: TRBJ1-2; clone_size: once; d_call: NA; v_call: TRBV4-3; cdr3_nt: TGCGCCAGCAGCCTTGCTAATGCAGGGAGCTATGGCTACACCTTC; cdr3_aa: CASSLANAGSYGYTF
j_call: TRBJ2-3; clone_size: NA; d_call: NA; v_call: TRBV20-1; cdr3_nt: TGCAGTGCCTTCGAGGGGGGGGGACACTATTTT; cdr3_aa: CSAFEGGGHYF
j_call: TRBJ1-2; clone_size: once; d_call: NA; v_call: TRBV4-1; cdr3_nt: TGCGCCAGCAGCCAAACCCACCCGGCTAACTATGGCTACACCTTC; cdr3_aa: CASSQTHPANYGYTF
j_call: TRBJ2-3; clone_size: NA; d_call: TRBD1; v_call: TRBV5-1; cdr3_nt: TGCGCCAGCAGCACACAGGGGGCTAGCGCAGATACGCAGTATTTT; cdr3_aa: CASSTQGASADTQYF
j_call: TRBJ1-2; clone_size: once; d_call: TRBD1; v_call: TRBV6-5; cdr3_nt: TGTGCCAGCAGTTTAACCGGGACAGGGGGGGTTGGCTACACCTTC; cdr3_aa: CASSLTGTGGVGYTF
j_call: TRBJ1-6; clone_size: NA; d_call: NA; v_call: TRBV14; cdr3_nt: TGTGCCAGCAGCCAAACAACACCCCTCCACTTT; cdr3_aa: CASSQTTPLHF
j_call: TRBJ1-1; clone_size: NA; d_call: NA; v_call: TRBV28; cdr3_nt: TGTGCCAGCAGTTTCCCCAACAGACCGAACACTGAAGCTTTCTTT; cdr3_aa: CASSFPNRPNTEAFF
j_call: TRBJ1-4; clone_size: NA; d_call: TRBD1; v_call: TRBV7-9; cdr3_nt: TGTGCCAGCAGCTCGGGACAGTATGAAAAACTGTTTTTT; cdr3_aa: CASSSGQYEKLFF
j_call: TRBJ1-1; clone_size: NA; d_call: NA; v_call: TRBV4-1; cdr3_nt: TGCGCCAGCAGCTCGCGGACAGTCCCATGGGACACTGAAGCTTTCTTT; cdr3_aa: CASSSRTVPWDTEAFF
j_call: TRBJ1-4; clone_size: NA; d_call: NA; v_call: TRBV3-1/TRBV3-2; cdr3_nt: TGTGCCAGCAGCCAAGTGACACAGACTAATGAAAAACTGTTTTTT; cdr3_aa: CASSQVTQTNEKLFF
j_call: TRBJ1-1; clone_size: NA; d_call: NA; v_call: TRBV10-2; cdr3_nt: TGCGCCAGCAGTGGCGGAGCCCGTTTGAACACTGAAGCTTTCTTT; cdr3_aa: CASSGGARLNTEAFF
j_call: TRBJ1-1; clone_size: NA; d_call: NA; v_call: TRBV2; cdr3_nt: TGTGCCAGGACTACAGGGAACACTGAAGCTTTCTTT; cdr3_aa: CARTTGNTEAFF
j_call: TRBJ1-6; clone_size: NA; d_call: NA; v_call: TRBV9; cdr3_nt: TGTGCCAGCAGCGTAGCCCCTAATTCACCCCTCCACTTT; cdr3_aa: CASSVAPNSPLHF
j_call: TRBJ2-1; clone_size: NA; d_call: NA; v_call: TRBV5-6; cdr3_nt: TGTGCCAGCAGCTTGGTAGGGGTGCTTGAGCAGTTCTTC; cdr3_aa: CASSLVGVLEQFF